This T cell receptor (beta chain) was captured in a study of regulatory T cells in long-lasting Graves disease. Across the whole study: Patients newly diagnosed with Graves' had been on antithyroid drugs for under 3 months. Study findings and constraints: Because few samples were included, accuracy may have been lower. A greater number of public clonotypes (2,741) was shared by persistent patients than by new patients (around 970).

The time point denotes: newly diagnosed GD, antithyroid drugs for less than 3 months. The TCR library was made from RNA that had been extracted from PBMCs in TRIzol. CDR3 regions were amplified by Arm-PCR using iRepertoire HTBI primers to build TCR beta libraries. TCRdb re-analysed the multiplex PCR reads in MiXCR, keeping a single row per CDR3 protein. The sample has 620,000 or so distinct CDR3 sequences; roughly 15% are singletons. Trimming cost V 3 bases and J 8 bases, with 10 bases left between them. Germline CDR1 and CDR2: SGHVS and FQNEAQ. CDR3 length equals 13 residues. With regard to this clonotype: Antigen specificity is unknown. One base away lies a much larger clone, so this may be a sequencing read error.

These same records also appear under a second study, on T cells in Graves' hyperthyroidism and ophthalmopathy. That paper adds: TCR CDR3 regions were first amplified by RT-PCR with HTBI primers.

The sequencing used peripheral blood mononuclear cells (PBMCs), collected at new diagnosis, from a patient treated with antithyroid drugs. This clonotype originated in a woman younger than 45 with Graves disease. The rearrangement links TRBV7-8 to TRBJ1-4; no clear D. The CDR3 coding sequence is TGTGCCAGCAGCTTTCGGGGTGCCGAAAAACTGTTTTTT. Translation gives CASSFRGAEKLFF.